The rows below give T cell receptor beta chains drawn from one sample of a study of blood T cell repertoires in COVID-19. Repertoires were generated with immunoSEQ multiplex PCR, while TCRdb's copy carries only in-frame clones and drops some. The profile shows around 130,000 clones, about 86% of them singletons. Sequencing used peripheral blood. Receptor source: a woman in her fifties or sixties with acute or convalescent COVID-19. Both conserved end residues are part of each CDR3.

>TRBJ1-1|TRBV7-9
CASSTGGYTEAFF
>TRBJ2-2|TRBV5-4
CASSWAGGTGELFF
>TRBJ1-5|TRBV6-5
CASHPSSSNQPQHF
>TRBJ2-1|TRBV3-1/TRBV3-2
CASSTSIGGGFGNEQFF
>TRBJ2-1|TRBV24-1
CATSDTLAASWDEQFF
>TRBJ1-1|TRBV6-1
CASSELGTGITEAFF
>TRBJ2-3|TRBV12-3/TRBV12-4
CASSLQFTDTQYF
>TRBJ1-1|TRBV28
CASSPPRTGNTEAFF
>TRBJ2-1|TRBV5-6
CASSTLRQGLSYNEQFF
>TRBJ1-3|TRBV5-1
CASSSSDSSGNTIYF
>TRBJ1-6|TRBV9
CASSVGQPNSPLHF
>TRBJ2-1|TRBV27
CASSSLAGAGTYNEQFF
>TRBJ1-2|TRBV10-3
CAISDGQGLAGYTF
>TRBJ2-1|TRBV20-1
CSAGVSGGIGQFF
>TRBJ1-1|TRBV12-3/TRBV12-4
CASSFPGTGAFF
>TRBJ2-3|TRBV7-3
CASSWDRSTDTQYF
>TRBJ1-1|TRBV18
CASSPRQGVTEAFF
>TRBJ2-2|TRBV19
CASSGQKKNTGELFF
>TRBJ1-4|TRBV7-9
CASSLVFREKGKNEKLFF
>TRBJ1-1|TRBV7-2
CASSIRQNTEAFF
>TRBJ1-6|TRBV10-2
CASSESSADNSPLHF
>TRBJ2-4|TRBV29-1
CSVVGQGLAKNIQYF
>TRBJ1-1|TRBV9
CASSVQGAPNTEAFF
>TRBJ2-7|TRBV14
CASSQARTGVFEQYF
>TRBJ1-4|TRBV21-1
CASSKETGQRKLGNEKLFF
>TRBJ1-6|TRBV9
CASSLRGSNSPLHF
>TRBJ1-5|TRBV10-3
CAISGDTARPQHF
>TRBJ1-1|TRBV6-5
CASSWALEAFF
>TRBJ2-7|TRBV2
CASSGGPGSLLGEQYF
>TRBJ1-1|TRBV9
CASSVGTGSMNTEAFF
>TRBJ1-2|TRBV10-3
CAISEDTGNYGYTF
>TRBJ1-4|TRBV6-5
CASRPQGVGEKLFF
>TRBJ1-6|TRBV5-5
CASTGGVNSYNSPLHF
>TRBJ1-2|TRBV30
CAWSRAYYGYTF
>TRBJ1-6|TRBV5-1
CASSSTGANSPLHF
>TRBJ1-5|TRBV5-8
CASSGRGLGNQPQHF
>TRBJ2-1|TRBV19
CASRRTSGGAIEQFF
>TRBJ2-7|TRBV19
CASSIRPGNSYEQYF
>TRBJ1-6|TRBV7-6
CASSRSSSSYNSPLHF
>TRBJ2-7|TRBV5-1
CASEQVETYEQYF
>TRBJ1-4|TRBV7-9
CASSSPRQMGQGDEKLFF
>TRBJ1-5|TRBV30
CAWSGAGLNQPQHF
>TRBJ1-1|TRBV12-3/TRBV12-4
CASQRGIWEAFF
>TRBJ2-3|TRBV2
CASSHPHTSGVLTSTDTQYF
>TRBJ2-1|TRBV6-5
CASFRTGGDNEQFF
>TRBJ1-2|TRBV18
CASSPRTEGYTF
>TRBJ2-7|TRBV12-3/TRBV12-4
CASSFSGGNEQYF
>TRBJ1-5|TRBV19
CASTGGQAGQPQHF
>TRBJ2-7|TRBV6-1
CASSEVETGGNEQYF
>TRBJ2-2|TRBV3-1/TRBV3-2
CASSPHHRGGKSGELFF
>TRBJ2-5|TRBV19
CASSQGAFQETQYF
>TRBJ1-1|TRBV30
CAWTLPVGRGKAFF
>TRBJ1-6|TRBV6-5
CASSFQVGGNNSPLHF